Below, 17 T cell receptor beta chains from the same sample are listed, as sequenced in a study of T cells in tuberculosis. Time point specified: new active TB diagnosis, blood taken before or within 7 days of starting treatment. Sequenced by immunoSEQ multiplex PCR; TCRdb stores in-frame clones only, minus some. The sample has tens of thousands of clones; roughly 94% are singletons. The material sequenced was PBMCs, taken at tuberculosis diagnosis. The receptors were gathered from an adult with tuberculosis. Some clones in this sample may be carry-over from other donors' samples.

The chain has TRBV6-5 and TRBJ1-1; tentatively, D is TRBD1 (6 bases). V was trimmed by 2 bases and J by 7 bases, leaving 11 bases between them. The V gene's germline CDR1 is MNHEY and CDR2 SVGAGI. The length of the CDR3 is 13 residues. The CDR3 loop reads CASSYTRGGEAFF. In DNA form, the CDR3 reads TGTGCCAGCAGTTACACCAGGGGTGGTGAAGCTTTCTTT.

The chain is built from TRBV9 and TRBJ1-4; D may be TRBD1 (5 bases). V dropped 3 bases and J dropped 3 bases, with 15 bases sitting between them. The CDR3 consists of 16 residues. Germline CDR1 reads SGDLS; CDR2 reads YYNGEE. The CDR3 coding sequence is TGTGCCAGCAGCGAGCAATCAGGGTTATCTAATGAAAAACTGTTTTTT. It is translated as CASSEQSGLSNEKLFF.

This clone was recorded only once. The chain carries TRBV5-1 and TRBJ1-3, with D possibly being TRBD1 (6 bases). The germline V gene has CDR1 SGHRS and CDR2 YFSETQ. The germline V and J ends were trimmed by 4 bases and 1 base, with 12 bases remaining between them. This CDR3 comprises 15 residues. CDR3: CASSLTGPSGNTIYF. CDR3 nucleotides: TGCGCCAGCAGCCTGACAGGTCCTTCTGGAAACACCATATATTTT.

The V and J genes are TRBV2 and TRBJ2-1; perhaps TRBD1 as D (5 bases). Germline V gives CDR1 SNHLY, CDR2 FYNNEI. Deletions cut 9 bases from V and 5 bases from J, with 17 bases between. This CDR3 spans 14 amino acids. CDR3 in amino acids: CARNKGIENNEQFF. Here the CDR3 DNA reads TGTGCCAGAAATAAGGGGATCGAAAACAATGAGCAGTTCTTC.

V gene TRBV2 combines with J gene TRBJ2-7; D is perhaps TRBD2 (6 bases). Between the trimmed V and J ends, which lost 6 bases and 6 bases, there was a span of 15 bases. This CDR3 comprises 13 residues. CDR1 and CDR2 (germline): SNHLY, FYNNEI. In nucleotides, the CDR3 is TGTGCCAGCAGCCAGAGGTTGGGGGGCGAGCAGTACTTC. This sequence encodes CASSQRLGGEQYF.

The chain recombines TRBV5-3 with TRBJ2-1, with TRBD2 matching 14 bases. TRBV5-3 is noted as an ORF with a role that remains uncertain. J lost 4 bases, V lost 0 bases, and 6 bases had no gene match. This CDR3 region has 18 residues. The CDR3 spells CARSLGLAGGPLYNEQFF. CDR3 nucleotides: TGTGCCAGAAGCTTGGGACTAGCGGGGGGGCCATTGTACAATGAGCAGTTCTTC.

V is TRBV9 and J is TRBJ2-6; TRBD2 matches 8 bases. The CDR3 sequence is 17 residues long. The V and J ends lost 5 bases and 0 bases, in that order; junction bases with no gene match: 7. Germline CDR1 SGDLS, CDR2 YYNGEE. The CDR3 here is CASSAYAGGSGANVLTF. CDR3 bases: TGTGCCAGCAGTGCTTATGCGGGGGGCTCTGGGGCCAACGTCCTGACTTTC.

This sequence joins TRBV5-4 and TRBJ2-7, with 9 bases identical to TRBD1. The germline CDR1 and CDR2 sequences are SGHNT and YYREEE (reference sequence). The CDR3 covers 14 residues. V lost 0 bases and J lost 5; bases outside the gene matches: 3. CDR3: CASSLGTGVHEQYF. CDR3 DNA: TGTGCCAGCAGCTTGGGGACAGGGGTCCACGAGCAGTACTTC.

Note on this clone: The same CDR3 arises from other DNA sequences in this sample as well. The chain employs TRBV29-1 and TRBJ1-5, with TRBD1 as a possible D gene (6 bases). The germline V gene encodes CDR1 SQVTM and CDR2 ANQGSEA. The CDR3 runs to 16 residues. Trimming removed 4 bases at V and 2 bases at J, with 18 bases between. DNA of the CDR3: TGCAGCGTTGTTCTATCCCCGGGACAAGGCAATCAGCCCCAGCATTTT. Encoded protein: CSVVLSPGQGNQPQHF.

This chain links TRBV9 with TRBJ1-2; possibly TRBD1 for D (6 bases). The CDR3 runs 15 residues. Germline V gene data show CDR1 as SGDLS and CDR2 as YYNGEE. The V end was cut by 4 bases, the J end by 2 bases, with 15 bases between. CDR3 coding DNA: TGTGCCAGCAGCCCGAGGACAGATTCCAACTATGGCTACACCTTC. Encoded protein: CASSPRTDSNYGYTF.

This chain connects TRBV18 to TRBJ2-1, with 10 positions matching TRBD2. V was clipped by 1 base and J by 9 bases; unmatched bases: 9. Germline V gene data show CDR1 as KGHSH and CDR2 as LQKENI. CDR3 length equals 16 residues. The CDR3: CASSPRASGGASEQFF. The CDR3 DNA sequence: TGTGCCAGCTCACCACGAGCGAGCGGGGGGGCGAGTGAGCAGTTCTTC.

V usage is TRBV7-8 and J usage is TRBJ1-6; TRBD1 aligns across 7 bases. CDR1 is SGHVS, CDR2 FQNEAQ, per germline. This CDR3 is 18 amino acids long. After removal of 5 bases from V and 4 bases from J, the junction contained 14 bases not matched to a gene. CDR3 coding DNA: TGTGCCAGCAGCACAGCCCATAACAGGGGCCGTTATAATTCACCCCTCCACTTT. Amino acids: CASSTAHNRGRYNSPLHF.

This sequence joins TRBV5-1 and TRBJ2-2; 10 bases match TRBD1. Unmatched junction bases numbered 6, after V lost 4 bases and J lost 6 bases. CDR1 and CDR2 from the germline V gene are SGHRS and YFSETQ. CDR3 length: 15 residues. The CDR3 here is CASSPRDRGAGELFF. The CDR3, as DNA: TGCGCCAGCAGCCCGCGGGACAGGGGAGCCGGGGAGCTGTTTTTT.

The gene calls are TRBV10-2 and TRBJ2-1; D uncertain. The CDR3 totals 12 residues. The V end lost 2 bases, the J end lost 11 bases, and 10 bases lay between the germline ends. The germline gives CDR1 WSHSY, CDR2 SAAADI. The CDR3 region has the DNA TGCGCCAGCAGTGAGGCGGCAATCCAGCAGTTCTTC. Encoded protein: CASSEAAIQQFF.

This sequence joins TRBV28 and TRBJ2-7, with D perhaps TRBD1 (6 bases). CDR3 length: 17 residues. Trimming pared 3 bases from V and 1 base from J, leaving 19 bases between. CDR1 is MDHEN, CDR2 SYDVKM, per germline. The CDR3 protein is CASSFRQGLPRSYEQYF. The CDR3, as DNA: TGTGCCAGCAGTTTTCGGCAGGGGCTCCCAAGGTCCTACGAGCAGTACTTC. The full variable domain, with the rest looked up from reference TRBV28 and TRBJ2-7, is DVKVTQSSRYLVKRTGEKVFLECVQDMDHENMFWYRQDPGLGLRLIYFSYDVKMKEKGDIPEGYSVSREKKERFSLILESASTNQTSMYLCASSFRQGLPRSYEQYFGPGTRLTVT.

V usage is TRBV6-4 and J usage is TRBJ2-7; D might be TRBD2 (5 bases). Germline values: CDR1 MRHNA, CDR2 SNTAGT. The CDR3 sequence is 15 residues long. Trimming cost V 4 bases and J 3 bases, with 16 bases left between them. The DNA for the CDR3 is TGTGCCAGCAGTGCCGGGGTCTCACCCCTCTACGAGCAGTACTTC. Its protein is CASSAGVSPLYEQYF.

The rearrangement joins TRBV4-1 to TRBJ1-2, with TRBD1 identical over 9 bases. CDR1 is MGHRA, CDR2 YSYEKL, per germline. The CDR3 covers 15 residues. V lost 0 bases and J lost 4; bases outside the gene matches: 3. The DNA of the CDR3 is TGCGCCAGCAGCCAAGAAACAGGGGGCGGCTATGGCTACACCTTC. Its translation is CASSQETGGGYGYTF.